The sequence of this T cell receptor beta chain was determined in a study of blood T cell repertoires in COVID-19. In the study overall: Some COVID-19 samples were acute and others convalescent; all came from the United States, Italy and Spain. T cells, B-cell-depleted T cells, or PBMCs provided the cDNA or gDNA that served as material.

Under the authors' procedure: How many nucleated cells were present was estimated from reference gene primer amplification. Here immunoSEQ multiplex PCR was the method, and the copy in TCRdb shows in-frame clones only, minus some. D and trimming come from the DNA, and the V and J calls and clone size come from that table. The table records approximately 210,000 clones, 82% of them present only once. Germline V CDR1 and CDR2: SGHRS, YFSETQ. V was pared by 0 bases and J by 2 bases, with 7 bases between. The length of the CDR3 is 14 residues. The chain couples TRBV5-1 to TRBJ2-3; D is possibly TRBD2 (5 bases). This TCR was sampled from a middle-aged woman with acute or convalescent COVID-19. Sequenced sample: peripheral blood. CDR3 nucleotides: TGCGCCAGCAGCTTGGCCCTAGCCACAGATACGCAGTATTTT. Translating gives CASSLALATDTQYF.